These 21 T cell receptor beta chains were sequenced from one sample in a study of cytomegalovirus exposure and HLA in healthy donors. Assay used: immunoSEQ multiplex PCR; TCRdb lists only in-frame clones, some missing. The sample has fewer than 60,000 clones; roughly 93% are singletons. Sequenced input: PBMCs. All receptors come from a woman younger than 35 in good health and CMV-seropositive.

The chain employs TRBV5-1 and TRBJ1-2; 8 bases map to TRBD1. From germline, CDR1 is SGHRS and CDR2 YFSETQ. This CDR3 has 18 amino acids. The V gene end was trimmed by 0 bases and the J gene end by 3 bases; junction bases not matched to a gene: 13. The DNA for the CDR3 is TGCGCCAGCAGCTTGGATTTCGGGACAGGACTCTCTTACTATGGCTACACCTTC. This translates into CASSLDFGTGLSYYGYTF.

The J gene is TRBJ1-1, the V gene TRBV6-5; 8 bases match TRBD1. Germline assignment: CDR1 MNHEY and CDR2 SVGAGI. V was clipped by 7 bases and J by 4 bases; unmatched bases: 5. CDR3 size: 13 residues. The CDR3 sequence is CASTQGGSTEAFF. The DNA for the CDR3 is TGTGCCAGCACACAGGGGGGTAGCACTGAAGCTTTCTTT.

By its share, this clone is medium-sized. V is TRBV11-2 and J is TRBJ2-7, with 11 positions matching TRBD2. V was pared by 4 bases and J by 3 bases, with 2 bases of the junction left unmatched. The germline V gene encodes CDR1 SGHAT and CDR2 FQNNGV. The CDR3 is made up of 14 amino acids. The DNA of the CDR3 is TGTGCCAGCAGCTCAGGACTAGCGGGCTACGAGCAGTACTTC. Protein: CASSSGLAGYEQYF.

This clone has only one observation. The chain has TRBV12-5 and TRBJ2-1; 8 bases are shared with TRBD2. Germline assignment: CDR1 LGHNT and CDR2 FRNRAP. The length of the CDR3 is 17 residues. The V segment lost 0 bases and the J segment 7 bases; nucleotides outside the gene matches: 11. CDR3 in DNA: TGTGCTAGTGGTTTGGTAGGGCGGGGGGCAACGGAGAATGAGCAGTTCTTC. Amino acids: CASGLVGRGATENEQFF.

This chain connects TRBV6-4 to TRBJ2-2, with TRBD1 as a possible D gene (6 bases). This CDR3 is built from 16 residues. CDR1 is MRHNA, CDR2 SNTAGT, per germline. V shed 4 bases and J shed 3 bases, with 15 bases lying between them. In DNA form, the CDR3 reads TGTGCCAGCAGTGTATCGGGCAGGGGCTACACCGGGGAGCTGTTTTTT. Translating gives CASSVSGRGYTGELFF.

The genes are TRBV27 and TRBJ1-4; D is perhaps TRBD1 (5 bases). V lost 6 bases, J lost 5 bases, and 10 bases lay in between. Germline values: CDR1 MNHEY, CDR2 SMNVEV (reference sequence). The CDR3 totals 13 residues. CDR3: CASSPQENEKLFF. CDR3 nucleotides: TGTGCCAGCAGCCCACAGGAGAATGAAAAACTGTTTTTT.

The CDR3 DNA sequence: TGTGCCAGCAGGGTACAGGGGGCGGGGAACACTGAAGCTTTCTTT. Translation: CASRVQGAGNTEAFF. This rearrangement joins TRBV28 to TRBJ1-1; 9 bases are a match to TRBD1. This CDR3 is built from 15 residues. Germline lookup yields CDR1 MDHEN and CDR2 SYDVKM. After removal of 6 bases from V and 1 base from J, the junction contained 6 bases not matched to a gene.

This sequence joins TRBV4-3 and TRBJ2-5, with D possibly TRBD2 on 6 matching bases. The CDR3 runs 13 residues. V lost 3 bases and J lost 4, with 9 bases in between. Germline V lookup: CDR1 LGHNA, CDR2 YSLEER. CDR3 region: CASSQSGGETQYF. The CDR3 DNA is TGCGCCAGCAGCCAGTCCGGGGGAGAGACCCAGTACTTC.

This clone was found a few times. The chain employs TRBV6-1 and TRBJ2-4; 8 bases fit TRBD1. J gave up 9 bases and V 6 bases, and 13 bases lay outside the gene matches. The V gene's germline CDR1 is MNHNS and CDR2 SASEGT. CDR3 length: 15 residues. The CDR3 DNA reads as TGTGCCAGCAGCCCCGTTGGACAGGGTAATAGCATTCAGTACTTC. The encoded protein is CASSPVGQGNSIQYF.

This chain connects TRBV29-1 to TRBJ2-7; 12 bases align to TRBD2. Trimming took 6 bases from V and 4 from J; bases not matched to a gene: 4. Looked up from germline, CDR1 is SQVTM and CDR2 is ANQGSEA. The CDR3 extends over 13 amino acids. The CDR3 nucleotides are TGCAGCGTCCGGACTAGCGGGGATTACGAGCAGTACTTC. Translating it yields CSVRTSGDYEQYF.

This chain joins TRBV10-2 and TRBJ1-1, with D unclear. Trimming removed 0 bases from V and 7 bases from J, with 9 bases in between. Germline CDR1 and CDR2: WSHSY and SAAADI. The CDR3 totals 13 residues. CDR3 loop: CASSESKHLEAFF. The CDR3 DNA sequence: TGCGCCAGCAGTGAGTCGAAGCACCTTGAAGCTTTCTTT.

CDR3 DNA sequence: TGTGCCAGCAGCTTAGGCGGACTAGCGATCTACAATGAGCAGTTCTTC. This encodes CASSLGGLAIYNEQFF. This sequence joins TRBV7-8 and TRBJ2-1; 9 nucleotides match TRBD2. The CDR3 length is 16 residues. The J segment lost 3 bases and the V segment lost 1 base, leaving 4 bases of the junction unmatched. Germline loops: CDR1 SGHVS, CDR2 FQNEAQ. The full variable domain, completed using reference TRBV7-8 and TRBJ2-1, is GAGVSQSPRYKVAKRGQDVALRCDPISGHVSLFWYQQALGQGPEFLTYFQNEAQLDKSGLPSDRFFAERPEGSVSTLKIQRTQQEDSAVYLCASSLGGLAIYNEQFFGPGTRLTVL.

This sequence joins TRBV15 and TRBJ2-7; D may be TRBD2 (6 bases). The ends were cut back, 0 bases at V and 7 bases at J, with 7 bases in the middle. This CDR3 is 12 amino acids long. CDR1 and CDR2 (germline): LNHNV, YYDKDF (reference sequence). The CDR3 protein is CATSRDAGEQYF. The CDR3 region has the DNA TGTGCCACCAGCAGAGATGCGGGAGAGCAGTACTTC.

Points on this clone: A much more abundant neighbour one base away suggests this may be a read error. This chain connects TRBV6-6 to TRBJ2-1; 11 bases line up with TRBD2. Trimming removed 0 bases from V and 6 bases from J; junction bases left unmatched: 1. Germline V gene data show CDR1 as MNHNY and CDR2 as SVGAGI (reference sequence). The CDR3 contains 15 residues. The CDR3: CASSYSSGGANEQFF. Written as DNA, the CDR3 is TGTGCCAGCAGTTACTCTAGCGGGGGGGCCAATGAGCAGTTCTTC.

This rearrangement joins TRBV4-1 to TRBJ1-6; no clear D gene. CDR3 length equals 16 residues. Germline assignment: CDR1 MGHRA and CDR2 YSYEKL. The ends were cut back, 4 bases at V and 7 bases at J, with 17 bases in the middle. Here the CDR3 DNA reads TGCGCCAGCAGCCCGCCGGGCGGGGTTAGGAATTCACCCCTCCACTTT. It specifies CASSPPGGVRNSPLHF.

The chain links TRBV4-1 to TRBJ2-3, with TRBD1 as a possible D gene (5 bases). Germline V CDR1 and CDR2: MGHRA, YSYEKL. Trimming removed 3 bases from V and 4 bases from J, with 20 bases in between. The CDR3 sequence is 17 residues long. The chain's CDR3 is CASSQPAGWYWSDTQYF. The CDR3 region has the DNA TGCGCCAGCAGCCAGCCGGCAGGGTGGTATTGGTCAGATACGCAGTATTTT.

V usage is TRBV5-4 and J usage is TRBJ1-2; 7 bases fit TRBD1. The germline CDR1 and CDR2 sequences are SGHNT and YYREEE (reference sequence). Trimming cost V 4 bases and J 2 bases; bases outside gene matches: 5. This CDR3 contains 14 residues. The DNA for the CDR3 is TGTGCCAGCAGCAGAGGGACAGCAAACTATGGCTACACCTTC. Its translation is CASSRGTANYGYTF.

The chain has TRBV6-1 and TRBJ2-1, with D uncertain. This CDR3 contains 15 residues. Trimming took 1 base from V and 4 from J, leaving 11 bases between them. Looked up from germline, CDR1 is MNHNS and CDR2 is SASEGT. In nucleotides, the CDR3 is TGTGCCAGCAGTGAAGGTTCAAACCGGTACAATGAGCAGTTCTTC. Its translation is CASSEGSNRYNEQFF.

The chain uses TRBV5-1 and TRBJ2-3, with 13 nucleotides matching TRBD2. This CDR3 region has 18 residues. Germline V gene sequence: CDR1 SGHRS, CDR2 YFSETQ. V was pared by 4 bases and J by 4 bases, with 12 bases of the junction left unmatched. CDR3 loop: CASSTFPTSGGPSDTQYF. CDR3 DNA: TGCGCCAGCAGCACCTTCCCGACTAGCGGGGGGCCGTCAGATACGCAGTATTTT.

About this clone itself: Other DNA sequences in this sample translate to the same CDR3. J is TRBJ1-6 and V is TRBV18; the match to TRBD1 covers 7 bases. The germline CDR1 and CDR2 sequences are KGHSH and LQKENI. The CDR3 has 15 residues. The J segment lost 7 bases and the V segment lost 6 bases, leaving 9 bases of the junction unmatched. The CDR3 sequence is CASSPRTGENSPLHF. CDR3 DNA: TGTGCCAGCTCTCCAAGGACAGGCGAAAATTCACCCCTCCACTTT.

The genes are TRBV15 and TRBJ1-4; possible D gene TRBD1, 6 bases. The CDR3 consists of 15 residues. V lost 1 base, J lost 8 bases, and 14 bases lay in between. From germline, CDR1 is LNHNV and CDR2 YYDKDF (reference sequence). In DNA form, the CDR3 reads TGTGCCACCAGCAGAGGATCAGGGGTCAGGGAAAAACTGTTTTTT. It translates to CATSRGSGVREKLFF.